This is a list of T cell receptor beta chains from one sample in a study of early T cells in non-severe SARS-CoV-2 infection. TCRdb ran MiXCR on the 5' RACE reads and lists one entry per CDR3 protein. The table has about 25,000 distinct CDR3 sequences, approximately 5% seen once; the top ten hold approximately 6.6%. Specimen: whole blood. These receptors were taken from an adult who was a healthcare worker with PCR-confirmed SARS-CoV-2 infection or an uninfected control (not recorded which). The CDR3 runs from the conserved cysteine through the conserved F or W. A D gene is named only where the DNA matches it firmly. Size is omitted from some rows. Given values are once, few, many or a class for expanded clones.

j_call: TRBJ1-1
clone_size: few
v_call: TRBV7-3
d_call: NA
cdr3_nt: TGTGCCAGCAGCTTATATCCGACGAACACTGAAGCTTTCTTT
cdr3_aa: CASSLYPTNTEAFF

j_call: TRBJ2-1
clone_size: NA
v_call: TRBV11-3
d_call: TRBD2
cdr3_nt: TGTGCCAGCAGCAGCGGGGGTTTTGGGCAGTTCTTC
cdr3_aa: CASSSGGFGQFF

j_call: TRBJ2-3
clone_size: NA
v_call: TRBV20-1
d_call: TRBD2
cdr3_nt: TGCTCCTACGGGCGGGAGGGGTTCGATACGCAGTATTTT
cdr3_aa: CSYGREGFDTQYF

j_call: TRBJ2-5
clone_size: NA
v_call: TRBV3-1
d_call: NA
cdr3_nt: TGTGCCAGCAGCGAGAGTGGAGGGACTGAGACCCAGTACTTC
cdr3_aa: CASSESGGTETQYF

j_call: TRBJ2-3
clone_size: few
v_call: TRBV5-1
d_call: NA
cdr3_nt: TGCGCCAGCAGCTTGGATGGGGGGCGACCAGATACGCAGTATTTT
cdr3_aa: CASSLDGGRPDTQYF

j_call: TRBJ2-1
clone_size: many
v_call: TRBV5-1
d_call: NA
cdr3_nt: TGCGCCAGCAGCTTCGGAAACAACAATGAGCAGTTCTTC
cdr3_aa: CASSFGNNNEQFF

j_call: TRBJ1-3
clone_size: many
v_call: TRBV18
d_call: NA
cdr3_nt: TGTGCCAGCTCACCACAGCAGGGACAAAGCTCTGGAAACACCATATATTTT
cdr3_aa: CASSPQQGQSSGNTIYF

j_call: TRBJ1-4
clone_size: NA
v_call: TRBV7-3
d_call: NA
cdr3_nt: TGTGCCAGCAGCTTTATTCTGTGTGAAAAACTGTTTTTT
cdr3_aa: CASSFILCEKLFF

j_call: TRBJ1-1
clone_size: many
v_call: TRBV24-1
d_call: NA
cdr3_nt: TGTGCCACCAGCGGGCCGGGGAACACTGAAGCTTTCTTT
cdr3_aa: CATSGPGNTEAFF

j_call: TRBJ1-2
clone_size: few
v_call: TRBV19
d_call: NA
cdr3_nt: TGTGCCAGTAGTATAAGCCAAATCGATGCCTACACCTTC
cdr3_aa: CASSISQIDAYTF

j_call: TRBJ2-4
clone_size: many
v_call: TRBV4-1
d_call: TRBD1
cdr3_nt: TGCGCCAGCACCAGGACAGGTGACCTAGCCAAAAACATTCAGTACTTC
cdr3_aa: CASTRTGDLAKNIQYF

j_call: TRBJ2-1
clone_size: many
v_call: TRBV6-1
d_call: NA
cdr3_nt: TGTGCCAGCATCTGGGACCTACAAGGAGATGAGCAGTTCTTC
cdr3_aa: CASIWDLQGDEQFF

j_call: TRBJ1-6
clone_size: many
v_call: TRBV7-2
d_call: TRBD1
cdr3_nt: TGTGCCAGCAGCTCACAAAAGACAGGGGCGCGGTCACCCCTCCACTTT
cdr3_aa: CASSSQKTGARSPLHF

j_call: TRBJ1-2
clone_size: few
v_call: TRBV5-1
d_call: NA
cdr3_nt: TGCGCCAGCAGCGTCACGGCAGGGTATGCTGGCTACACCTTC
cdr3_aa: CASSVTAGYAGYTF

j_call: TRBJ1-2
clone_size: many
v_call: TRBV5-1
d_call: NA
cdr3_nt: TGCGCCAGCAGCCCCGGTCAACAGGGCTATGGCTACACCTTC
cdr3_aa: CASSPGQQGYGYTF

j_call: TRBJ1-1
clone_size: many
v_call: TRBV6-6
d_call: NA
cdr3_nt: TGTGCCAGCAGTTATCAGGCCGACACTGAAGCTTTCTTT
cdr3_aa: CASSYQADTEAFF

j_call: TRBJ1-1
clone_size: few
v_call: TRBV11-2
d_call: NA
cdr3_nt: TGTGCCAGCAGGCGCCCGGGAAGGATTAACACTGAAGCTTTCTTT
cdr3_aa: CASRRPGRINTEAFF

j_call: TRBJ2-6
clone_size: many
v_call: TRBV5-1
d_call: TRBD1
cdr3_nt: TGCGCCAGCAGCTTGTCTTGGACAGGGGGTGCTGCCTCTGGGGCCAACGTCCTGACTTTC
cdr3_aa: CASSLSWTGGAASGANVLTF

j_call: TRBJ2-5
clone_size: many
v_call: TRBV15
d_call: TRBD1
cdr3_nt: TGTGCCACCAGCAGAGACCGGACAGGGCTAGAGACCCAGTACTTC
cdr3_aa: CATSRDRTGLETQYF

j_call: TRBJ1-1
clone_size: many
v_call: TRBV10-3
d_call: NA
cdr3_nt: TGTGCCATCAGCGACAGACAGAGGAACACTGAAGCTTTCTTT
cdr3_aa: CAISDRQRNTEAFF

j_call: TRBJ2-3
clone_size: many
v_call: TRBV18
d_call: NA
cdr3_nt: TGTGCCAGCTCACCGGATGAGGATACGCAGTATTTT
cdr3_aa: CASSPDEDTQYF

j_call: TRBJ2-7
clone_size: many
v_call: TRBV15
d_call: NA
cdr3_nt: TGTGCCACCAGCCCGGGTGGGGCGAGAGTCGAGCAGTACTTC
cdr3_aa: CATSPGGARVEQYF

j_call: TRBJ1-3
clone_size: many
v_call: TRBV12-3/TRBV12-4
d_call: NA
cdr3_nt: TGTGCCAGCAGTCAATACAGGGTCTCTGGAAACACCATATATTTT
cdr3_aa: CASSQYRVSGNTIYF

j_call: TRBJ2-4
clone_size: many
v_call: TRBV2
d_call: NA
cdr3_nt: TGTGCCAGCAGTGGATCCATTCAGTACTTC
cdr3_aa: CASSGSIQYF

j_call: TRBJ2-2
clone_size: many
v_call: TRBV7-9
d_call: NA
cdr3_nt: TGTGCCAGCAGCTTAAAGGGCAGGGATAACACCGGGGAGCTGTTTTTT
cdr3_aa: CASSLKGRDNTGELFF

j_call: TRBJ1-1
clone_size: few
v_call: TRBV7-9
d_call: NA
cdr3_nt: TGTGCCAGCAGCTCACGGGGGATTAAGGGCCGCGGGGACACTGAAGCTTTCTTT
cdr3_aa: CASSSRGIKGRGDTEAFF

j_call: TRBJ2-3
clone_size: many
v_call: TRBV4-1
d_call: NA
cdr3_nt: TGCGCCAGCAGCCAAGAAAATACGCAGTATTTT
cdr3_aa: CASSQENTQYF

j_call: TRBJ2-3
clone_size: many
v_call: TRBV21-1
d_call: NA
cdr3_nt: TGTGCCAGCAGCAAAGAACGCTGGACAGGGTCGGGACCGGCGCAGTATTTT
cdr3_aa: CASSKERWTGSGPAQYF

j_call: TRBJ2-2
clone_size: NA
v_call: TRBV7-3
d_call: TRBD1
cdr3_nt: TGTGCCAGCAGCTTAAAGTTAAGGGACAGACACGCGAACACCGGGGAGCTGTTTTTT
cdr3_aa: CASSLKLRDRHANTGELFF

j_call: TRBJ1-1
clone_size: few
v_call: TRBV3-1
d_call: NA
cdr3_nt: TGTGCCAGCAGCCAAGACGGAGGTTGGAACAGGAAAGCTTTCTTT
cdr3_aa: CASSQDGGWNRKAFF

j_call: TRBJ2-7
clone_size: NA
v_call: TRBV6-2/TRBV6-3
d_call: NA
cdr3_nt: TGTGCCAGCAGTTACCGGGGGAAGCAGTACTTC
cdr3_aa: CASSYRGKQYF

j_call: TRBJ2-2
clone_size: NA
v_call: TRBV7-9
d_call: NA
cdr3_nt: TGTGTCAGCAGCCTCCCCCAACGCACCGGGGAGCTGTTTTTT
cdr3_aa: CVSSLPQRTGELFF

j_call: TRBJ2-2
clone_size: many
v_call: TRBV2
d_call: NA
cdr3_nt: TGTGCCAGCAGCAAGGCATACAACACCGGGGAGCTGTTTTTT
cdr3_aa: CASSKAYNTGELFF

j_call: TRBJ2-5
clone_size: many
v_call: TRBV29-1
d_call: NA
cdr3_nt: TGCAGCGTTGCCCCCTCTACAGGACCCCAAGAGACCCAGTACTTC
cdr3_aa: CSVAPSTGPQETQYF

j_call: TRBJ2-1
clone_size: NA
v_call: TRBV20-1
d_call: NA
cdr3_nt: TGCAGTGCTAGAGGCCGGGACGTCTACAATGAGCAGTTCTTC
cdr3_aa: CSARGRDVYNEQFF

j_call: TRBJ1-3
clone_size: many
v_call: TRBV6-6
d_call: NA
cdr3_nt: TGTGCCAGCAGTTATCAGGGGATCTCTGGAAACACCATATATTTT
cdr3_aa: CASSYQGISGNTIYF

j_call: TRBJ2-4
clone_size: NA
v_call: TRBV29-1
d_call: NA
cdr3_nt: TGCAGCGTCGCGACAGAAGCCAAAAACATTCAGTACTTC
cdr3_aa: CSVATEAKNIQYF

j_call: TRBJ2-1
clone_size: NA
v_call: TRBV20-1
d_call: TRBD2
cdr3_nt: TGCAGTGCTAGAGTCCAGCGGGGGGAATCCTACAATGAGCAGTTCTTC
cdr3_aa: CSARVQRGESYNEQFF

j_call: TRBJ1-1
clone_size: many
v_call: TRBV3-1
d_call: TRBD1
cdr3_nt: TGTGCCAGCAGCCCCTGGGACAGGGGGCACACTGAAGCTTTCTTT
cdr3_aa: CASSPWDRGHTEAFF

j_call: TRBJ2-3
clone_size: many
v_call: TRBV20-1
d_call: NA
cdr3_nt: TGCAGTGCCAGGCAGGGGCCGAGCACAGATACGCAGTATTTT
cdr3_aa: CSARQGPSTDTQYF

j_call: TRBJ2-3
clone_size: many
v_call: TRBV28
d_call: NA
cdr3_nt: TGTGCCAGCAGTTTTCGTAACACAGATACGCAGTATTTT
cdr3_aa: CASSFRNTDTQYF

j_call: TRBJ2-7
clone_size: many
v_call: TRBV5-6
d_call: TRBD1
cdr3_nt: TGTGCCAGCAGCTCCGACAGGGCCTACGAGCAGTACTTC
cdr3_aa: CASSSDRAYEQYF

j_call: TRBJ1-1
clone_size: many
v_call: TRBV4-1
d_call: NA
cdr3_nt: TGCGCCAGCAGTCTAGGCACTGAAGCTTTCTTT
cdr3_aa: CASSLGTEAFF

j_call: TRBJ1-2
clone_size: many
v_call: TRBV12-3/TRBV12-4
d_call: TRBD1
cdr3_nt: TGTGCCAGCAGGGGGACAGTCGAGAAATATGGCTACACCTTC
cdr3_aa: CASRGTVEKYGYTF

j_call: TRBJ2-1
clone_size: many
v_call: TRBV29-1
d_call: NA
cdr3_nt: TGCAGCGTTGTGCGGTATAACAACAACAATGAGCAGTTCTTC
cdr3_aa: CSVVRYNNNNEQFF

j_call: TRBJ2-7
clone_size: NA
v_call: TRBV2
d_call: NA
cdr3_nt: TGTGCCAGCAGGAACCCCGGGACAAACTACGAGCAGTACTTC
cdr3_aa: CASRNPGTNYEQYF

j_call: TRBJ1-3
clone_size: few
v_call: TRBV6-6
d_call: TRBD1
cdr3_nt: TGTGCCAGCAGCCCGGGACAGCGTGGAAACACCATATATTTT
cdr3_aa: CASSPGQRGNTIYF

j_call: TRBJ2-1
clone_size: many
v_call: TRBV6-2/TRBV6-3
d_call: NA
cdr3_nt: TGTGCCAGCAGTTACAGCAGGTTGTTGGATGAGCAGTTCTTC
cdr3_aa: CASSYSRLLDEQFF

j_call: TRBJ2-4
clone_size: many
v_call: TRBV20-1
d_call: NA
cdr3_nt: TGCAGTGCTAGCAACGGGGGTAGCATTCAGTACTTC
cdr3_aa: CSASNGGSIQYF

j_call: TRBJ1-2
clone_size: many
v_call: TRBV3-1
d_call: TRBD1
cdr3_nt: TGTGCCAGCGGATACAGGGGGCTCGAATATGGCTACACCTTC
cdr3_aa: CASGYRGLEYGYTF

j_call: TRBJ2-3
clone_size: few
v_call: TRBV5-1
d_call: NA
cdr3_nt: TGCGCCAGCAGCTTGGGGCCAGGGGGCACAGATACGCAGTATTTT
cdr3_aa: CASSLGPGGTDTQYF

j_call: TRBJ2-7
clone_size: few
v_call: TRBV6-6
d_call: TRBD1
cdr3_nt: TGTGCCAGCAGGAGCTACGGGACAGGGGCCTACGAGCAGTACTTC
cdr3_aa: CASRSYGTGAYEQYF

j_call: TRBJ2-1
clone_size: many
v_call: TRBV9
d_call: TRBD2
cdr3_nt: TGTGCCAGCAGCTTTAGCGGGACCCCATCCTACAATGAGCAGTTCTTC
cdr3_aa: CASSFSGTPSYNEQFF